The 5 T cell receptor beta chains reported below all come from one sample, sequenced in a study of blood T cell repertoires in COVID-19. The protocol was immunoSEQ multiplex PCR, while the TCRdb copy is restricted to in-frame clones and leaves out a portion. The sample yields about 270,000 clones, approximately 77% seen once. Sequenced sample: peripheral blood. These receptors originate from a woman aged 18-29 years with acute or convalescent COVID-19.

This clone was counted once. CDR3 region: CASSPGQGTGGYTF. The DNA of the CDR3 is TGTGCCAGCTCACCCGGACAGGGGACAGGAGGCTACACCTTC. The chain combines TRBV18 with TRBJ1-2, with 9 positions matching TRBD1. CDR1 and CDR2 (germline): KGHSH, LQKENI. With 3 bases clipped from V and 8 bases from J, the junction kept 7 bases outside the gene matches. The CDR3 length is 14 residues.

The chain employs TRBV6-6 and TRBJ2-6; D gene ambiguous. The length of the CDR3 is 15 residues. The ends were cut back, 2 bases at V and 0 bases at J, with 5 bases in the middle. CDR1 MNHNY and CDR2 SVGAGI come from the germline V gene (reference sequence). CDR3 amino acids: CASSYKSSGANVLTF. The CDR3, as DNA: TGTGCCAGCAGTTACAAGAGCTCTGGGGCCAACGTCCTGACTTTC.

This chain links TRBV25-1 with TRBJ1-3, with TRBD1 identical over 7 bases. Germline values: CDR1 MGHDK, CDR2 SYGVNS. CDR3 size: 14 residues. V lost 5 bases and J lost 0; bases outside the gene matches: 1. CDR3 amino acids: CASSWTGSGNTIYF. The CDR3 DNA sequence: TGTGCCAGCAGTTGGACAGGCTCTGGAAACACCATATATTTT.

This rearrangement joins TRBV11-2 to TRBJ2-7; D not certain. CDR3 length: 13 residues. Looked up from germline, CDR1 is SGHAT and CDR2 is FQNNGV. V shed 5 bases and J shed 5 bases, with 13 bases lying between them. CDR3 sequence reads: CASSLESVHEQYF. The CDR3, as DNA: TGTGCCAGCAGCCTCGAGTCCGTCCACGAGCAGTACTTC.

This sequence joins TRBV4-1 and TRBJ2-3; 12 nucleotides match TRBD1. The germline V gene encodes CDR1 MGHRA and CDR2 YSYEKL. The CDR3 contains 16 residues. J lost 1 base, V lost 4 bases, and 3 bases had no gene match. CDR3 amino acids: CASSPGQGARTDTQYF. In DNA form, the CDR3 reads TGCGCCAGCAGCCCGGGACAGGGGGCTCGCACAGATACGCAGTATTTT.